These 21 T cell receptor beta chains were all obtained from the same sample, sequenced in a study of cytomegalovirus exposure and HLA in healthy donors. Primers: 60 Vbeta forward and 13 Jbeta reverse. Here immunoSEQ multiplex PCR was the method, and the copy in TCRdb shows in-frame clones only, minus some. The data contain approximately 150,000 clones, approximately 88% of them singletons. The sample comprised PBMCs. The receptors come from a man aged 25-45 years in good health and CMV-seronegative.

The chain links TRBV30 to TRBJ2-7; the D is unclear. With 8 bases removed from V and 2 bases from J, the gap between germline ends came to 10 bases. Germline V CDR1 and CDR2: GTSNPN, SVGIG (reference sequence). The CDR3 is 11 amino acids. CDR3 sequence (DNA): TGTGCCCTTAGTCGGGCCTACGAGCAGTACTTC. This translates into CALSRAYEQYF.

V gene TRBV30 combines with J gene TRBJ1-6, with a possible D match to TRBD1 (5 bases). There are 14 residues in the CDR3. Trimming shortened V by 7 bases and J by 7 bases, and 17 bases separated the two germline ends. Germline V gene data show CDR1 as GTSNPN and CDR2 as SVGIG (reference sequence). CDR3 nucleotide sequence: TGTGCCTTACTCGAAGGACAAGAGAATTCACCCCTCCACTTT. Its protein product is CALLEGQENSPLHF.

The rearrangement uses TRBV7-2 and TRBJ2-7; 13 bases are a match to TRBD2. J was trimmed by 4 bases and V by 2 bases; bases with no gene match: 8. CDR1 is SGHTA and CDR2 is FQGNSA in the germline V gene. The CDR3 spans 17 residues. The CDR3 DNA sequence: TGTGCCAGCAGCTTAATTGGGTTACTAGCGGGAGGGTACGAGCAGTACTTC. It yields the protein CASSLIGLLAGGYEQYF.

V is TRBV6-5 and J is TRBJ2-7; TRBD1 is a possible D gene (7 bases). Between the trimmed V and J ends, which lost 9 bases and 4 bases, there was a span of 19 bases. CDR1 is MNHEY, CDR2 SVGAGI, per germline. The CDR3 is 14 residues long. The DNA of the CDR3 is TGTGCCAGTATGGGCGGGACAGACTTTTACGAGCAGTACTTC. Its translation: CASMGGTDFYEQYF.

The V and J genes are TRBV28 and TRBJ1-6; D not resolved. V was shortened by 10 bases and J by 5 bases, with 15 bases between the two germline ends. The CDR3 sequence is 14 residues long. Germline values: CDR1 MDHEN, CDR2 SYDVKM. The CDR3 nucleotides are TGTGCCACCACTACGCCCCTTAATAATTCACCCCTCCACTTT. Amino acids: CATTTPLNNSPLHF.

The chain has TRBV5-6 and TRBJ2-1, with 8 bases lining up with TRBD1. Trimming cost V 2 bases and J 8 bases; bases outside gene matches: 9. Germline-derived CDR1 and CDR2 are SGHDT and YYEEEE. The CDR3 is 15 amino acids. As DNA, the CDR3 is TGTGCCAGCAGCTTCCGCGGCAGGGGGCGCCATGAGCAGTTCTTC. Protein sequence: CASSFRGRGRHEQFF.

The chain combines TRBV27 with TRBJ2-1, with D perhaps TRBD1 (5 bases). This CDR3 has 16 amino acids. Germline V lookup: CDR1 MNHEY, CDR2 SMNVEV (reference sequence). V shed 4 bases and J shed 1 base, with 14 bases lying between them. This chain's CDR3 is CASSYKGPDSYNEQFF. CDR3 DNA: TGTGCCAGCAGTTATAAGGGGCCGGATTCCTACAATGAGCAGTTCTTC.

The chain carries TRBV27 and TRBJ2-3; 12 bases match TRBD2. Trimming at V came to 3 bases and at J to 6 bases, leaving 16 bases not matched to a gene. The germline V gene encodes CDR1 MNHEY and CDR2 SMNVEV (reference sequence). The CDR3 has 19 amino acids. The CDR3 DNA sequence: TGTGCCAGCAGTTTTAAGGGAAAGACTAGCGGGAGATCAGCGGATACGCAGTATTTT. It yields the protein CASSFKGKTSGRSADTQYF.

This chain uses TRBV21-1 with TRBJ2-3; TRBD1, the D gene given by the table, was not confirmed from the DNA. TRBV21-1 corresponds to a pseudogene. The CDR3 extends over 17 amino acids. CDR3 nucleotides: TGTGCCAGCAGCAAAGCGGACAGGGGGAAGCTCACAGATACGCAGTATTTT. Translation gives CASSKADRGKLTDTQYF.

The count of this clone is one. This chain links TRBV29-1 with TRBJ1-1, with TRBD1 as a possible D gene (5 bases). The ends were cut back, 4 bases at V and 0 bases at J, with 18 bases in the middle. Per the germline V gene, CDR1 is SQVTM and CDR2 is ANQGSEA. This CDR3 has 16 amino acids. The CDR3 DNA reads as TGCAGCGTTGTCGGGCTTCCAGGGCAGGTGAACACTGAAGCTTTCTTT. Its protein product is CSVVGLPGQVNTEAFF.

The chain couples TRBV4-2 to TRBJ2-6; TRBD1 aligns across 7 bases. Germline loops: CDR1 LGHNA, CDR2 YNFKEQ. The ends lost 4 bases at V and 0 bases at J; junction bases unmatched: 6. The CDR3 is 17 residues long. CDR3 in amino acids: CASSPWSGGSGANVLTF. CDR3 nucleotides: TGTGCCAGCAGCCCATGGTCAGGGGGCTCTGGGGCCAACGTCCTGACTTTC.

This clone appeared once. The chain is built from TRBV27 and TRBJ1-2, with TRBD1 identical over 10 bases. V gave up 5 bases and J gave up 5 bases; unmatched junction bases: 8. This CDR3 contains 15 residues. Germline V gives CDR1 MNHEY, CDR2 SMNVEV (reference sequence). CDR3 nucleotides: TGTGCCAGCAGTCCCGACAGGGGGCTTTATTATGGCTACACCTTC. Protein: CASSPDRGLYYGYTF.

The rearrangement links TRBV5-1 to TRBJ2-1; 7 bases match TRBD1. CDR1 and CDR2 from the germline V gene are SGHRS and YFSETQ. J lost 10 bases, V lost 3 bases, and 4 bases had no gene match. This CDR3 is 12 amino acids long. The CDR3 loop is CASSYTDREQFF. CDR3 coding DNA: TGCGCCAGCAGCTATACGGACAGGGAGCAGTTCTTC.

The chain links TRBV6-1 to TRBJ2-2; 8 nucleotides line up with TRBD1. The ends lost 6 bases at V and 1 base at J; junction bases unmatched: 4. Germline lookup yields CDR1 MNHNS and CDR2 SASEGT. The CDR3 sequence is 15 residues long. The CDR3 is CASSRTGQNTGELFF. The CDR3 coding sequence is TGTGCCAGCAGCCGGACAGGGCAGAACACCGGGGAGCTGTTTTTT.

This chain connects TRBV19 to TRBJ2-5, with 9 bases lining up with TRBD1. Germline values: CDR1 LNHDA, CDR2 SQIVND (reference sequence). With V trimmed by 6 bases and J by 3 bases, 2 bases remained unmatched. The CDR3 spans 13 residues. The DNA for the CDR3 is TGTGCCAGTAGCAGGGACAGGGAAGAGACCCAGTACTTC. Its protein product is CASSRDREETQYF. The entire variable domain, with the rest obtained from reference TRBV19 and TRBJ2-5, is as follows: DGGITQSPKYLFRKEGQNVTLSCEQNLNHDAMYWYRQDPGQGLRLIYYSQIVNDFQKGDIAEGYSVSREKKESFPLTVTSAQKNPTAFYLCASSRDREETQYFGPGTRLLVL.

The gene calls are TRBV7-8 and TRBJ2-5; possible D gene TRBD1, 6 bases. This CDR3 comprises 16 residues. Germline assignment: CDR1 SGHVS and CDR2 FQNEAQ. V was shortened by 4 bases and J by 1 base, with 16 bases between the two germline ends. In DNA form, the CDR3 reads TGTGCCAGCAGCTATCCCCGGACAGAAACCCAAGAGACCCAGTACTTC. Its translation: CASSYPRTETQETQYF.

V and J are TRBV6-6 and TRBJ2-3; 8 nucleotides align to TRBD1. This CDR3 has 16 residues. The V gene end was trimmed by 2 bases and the J gene end by 5 bases; junction bases not matched to a gene: 9. Germline V gene sequence: CDR1 MNHNY, CDR2 SVGAGI (reference sequence). The CDR3 spells CASSYPPQGAKDTQYF. CDR3 DNA: TGTGCCAGCAGTTACCCGCCTCAGGGGGCGAAAGATACGCAGTATTTT.

The chain employs TRBV7-6 and TRBJ1-2; D unclear. Germline V gives CDR1 SGHVS, CDR2 FNYEAQ. The CDR3 is 13 amino acids. V was shortened by 2 bases and J by 6 bases, with 10 bases between the two germline ends. The CDR3 loop reads CASSLYGGDGYTF. The DNA of the CDR3 is TGTGCCAGCAGCTTATACGGAGGAGATGGCTACACCTTC.

The genes are TRBV19 and TRBJ2-3; TRBD2 matches at 13 bases. The germline V gene has CDR1 LNHDA and CDR2 SQIVND (reference sequence). V trimming: 5 bases; J trimming: 6 bases; junction bases outside the gene matches: 8. The CDR3 has 16 amino acids. The CDR3 DNA is TGTGCCAGTAGTCCTCAGGGACTAGCGGGAATGGATACGCAGTATTTT. It codes for CASSPQGLAGMDTQYF.

The chain has TRBV7-8 and TRBJ1-3; 9 positions agree with TRBD1. In germline, CDR1 is SGHVS, CDR2 FQNEAQ. The CDR3 is made up of 14 amino acids. V gave up 4 bases and J gave up 7 bases; unmatched junction bases: 5. The CDR3: CASSSRDRANTIYF. CDR3 DNA: TGTGCCAGCAGCTCCCGGGACAGGGCTAACACCATATATTTT.

The sample holds one count of this clone. V gene TRBV4-3 combines with J gene TRBJ2-3, with TRBD2 matching over 16 bases. V trimming: 4 bases; J trimming: 3 bases; junction bases outside the gene matches: 10. The length of the CDR3 is 19 residues. Germline V gene sequence: CDR1 LGHNA, CDR2 YSLEER. The CDR3 nucleotides read TGCGCCAGCAGCCGCAGGGGACTAGCGGGAGGGCCCGGGACAGATACGCAGTATTTT. Translated, it gives CASSRRGLAGGPGTDTQYF.